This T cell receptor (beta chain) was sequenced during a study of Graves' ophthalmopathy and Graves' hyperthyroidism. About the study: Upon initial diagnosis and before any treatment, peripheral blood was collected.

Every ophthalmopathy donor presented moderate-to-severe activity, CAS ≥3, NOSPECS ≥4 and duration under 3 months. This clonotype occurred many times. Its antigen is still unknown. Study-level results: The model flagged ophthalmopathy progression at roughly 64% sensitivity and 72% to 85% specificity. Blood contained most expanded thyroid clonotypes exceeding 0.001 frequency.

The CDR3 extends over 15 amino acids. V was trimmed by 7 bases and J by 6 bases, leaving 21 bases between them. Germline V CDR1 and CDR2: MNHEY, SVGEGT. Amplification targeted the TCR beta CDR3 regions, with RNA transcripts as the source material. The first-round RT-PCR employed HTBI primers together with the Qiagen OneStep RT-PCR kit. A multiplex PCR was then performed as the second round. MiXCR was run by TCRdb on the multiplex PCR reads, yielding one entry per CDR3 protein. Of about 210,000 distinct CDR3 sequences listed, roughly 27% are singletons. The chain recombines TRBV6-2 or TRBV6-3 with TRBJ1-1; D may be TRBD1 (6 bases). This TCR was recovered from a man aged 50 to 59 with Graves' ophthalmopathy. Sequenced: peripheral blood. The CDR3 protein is CASTTVPQTGAEAFF. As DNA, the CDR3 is TGTGCCAGCACAACCGTTCCCCAGACAGGCGCTGAAGCTTTCTTT.